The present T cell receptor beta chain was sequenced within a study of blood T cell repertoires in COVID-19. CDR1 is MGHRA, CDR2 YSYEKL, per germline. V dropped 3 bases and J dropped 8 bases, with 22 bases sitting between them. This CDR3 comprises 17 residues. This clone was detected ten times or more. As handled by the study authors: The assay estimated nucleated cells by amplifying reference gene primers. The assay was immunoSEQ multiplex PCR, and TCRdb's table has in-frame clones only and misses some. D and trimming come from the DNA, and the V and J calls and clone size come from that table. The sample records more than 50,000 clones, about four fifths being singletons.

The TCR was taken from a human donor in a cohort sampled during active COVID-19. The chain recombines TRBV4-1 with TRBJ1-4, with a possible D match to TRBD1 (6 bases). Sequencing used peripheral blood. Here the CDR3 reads CASSQLAGARGGEKLFF. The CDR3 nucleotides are TGCGCCAGCAGCCAGCTGGCAGGGGCCCGGGGTGGGGAAAAACTGTTTTTT.